This T cell receptor (beta chain) was found in a study of blood T cell repertoires in COVID-19. Trimming pared 7 bases from V and 7 bases from J, leaving 11 bases between. The CDR3 totals 11 residues. Germline CDR1 SQVTM, CDR2 ANQGSEA. Repertoires were generated with immunoSEQ multiplex PCR, while TCRdb's copy carries only in-frame clones and drops some. The sample has a few hundred thousand clones, approximately 89% seen once. Sequences were obtained from peripheral blood. This clonotype was obtained from a woman aged 50 to 60 who had recovered from COVID-19. V usage is TRBV29-1 and J usage is TRBJ2-1, with a weak D call TRBD1 (6 bases). The CDR3 bases are TGCAGCGCTGACAGGTCTAATGAGCAGTTCTTC. Translation gives CSADRSNEQFF.